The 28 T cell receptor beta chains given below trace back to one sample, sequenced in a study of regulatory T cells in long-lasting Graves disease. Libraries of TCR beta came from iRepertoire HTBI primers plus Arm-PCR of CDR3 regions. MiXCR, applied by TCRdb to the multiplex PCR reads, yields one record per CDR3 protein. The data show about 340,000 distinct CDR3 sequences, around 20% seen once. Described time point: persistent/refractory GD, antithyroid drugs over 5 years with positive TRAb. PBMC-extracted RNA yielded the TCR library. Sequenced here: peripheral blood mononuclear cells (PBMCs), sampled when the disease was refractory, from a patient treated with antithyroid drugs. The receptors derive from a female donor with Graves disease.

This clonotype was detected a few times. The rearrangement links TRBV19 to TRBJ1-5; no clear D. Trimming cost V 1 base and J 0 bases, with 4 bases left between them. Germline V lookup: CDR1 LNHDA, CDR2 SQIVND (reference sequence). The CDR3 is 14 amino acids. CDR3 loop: CASSIGRSNQPQHF. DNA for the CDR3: TGTGCCAGTAGTATAGGACGTAGCAATCAGCCCCAGCATTTT.

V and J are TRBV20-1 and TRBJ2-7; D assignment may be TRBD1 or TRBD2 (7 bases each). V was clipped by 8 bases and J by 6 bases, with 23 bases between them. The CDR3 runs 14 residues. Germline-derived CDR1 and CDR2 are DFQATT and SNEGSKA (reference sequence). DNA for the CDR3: TGCAGTCCTTTCCAAGGGGAGGGGGCTGGCGAGCAGTACTTC. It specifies CSPFQGEGAGEQYF.

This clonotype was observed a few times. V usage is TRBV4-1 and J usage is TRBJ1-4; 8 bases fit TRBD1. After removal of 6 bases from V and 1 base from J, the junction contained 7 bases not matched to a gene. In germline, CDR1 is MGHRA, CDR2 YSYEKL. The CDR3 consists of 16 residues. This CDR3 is CASSRTGGRTNEKLFF. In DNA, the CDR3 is TGCGCCAGCAGTCGTACAGGGGGACGAACTAATGAAAAACTGTTTTTT.

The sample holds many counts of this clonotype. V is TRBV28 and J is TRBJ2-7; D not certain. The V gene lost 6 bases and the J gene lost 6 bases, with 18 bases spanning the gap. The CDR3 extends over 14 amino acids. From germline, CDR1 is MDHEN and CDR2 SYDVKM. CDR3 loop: CASSWALGNLEQYF. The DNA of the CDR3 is TGTGCCAGCAGCTGGGCTTTGGGAAACCTCGAGCAGTACTTC.

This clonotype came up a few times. The CDR3 DNA sequence: TGTGCCAGCAGCTTAGCAAGCCGTGTAGTGCTCAACGAGCAGTACTTC. It codes for CASSLASRVVLNEQYF. The V and J genes are TRBV7-8 and TRBJ2-7; D not resolved. V was pared by 0 bases and J by 5 bases, with 17 bases between. CDR1 SGHVS and CDR2 FQNEAQ come from the germline V gene. The CDR3 runs 16 residues.

The chain's CDR3 is CASSYPGETQYF. DNA of the CDR3: TGCGCCAGCAGCTACCCCGGGGAGACCCAGTACTTC. The chain couples TRBV5-1 to TRBJ2-5, with D uncertain. The length of the CDR3 is 12 residues. Germline values: CDR1 SGHRS, CDR2 YFSETQ. Trimming left V 3 bases short and J 5 bases short, with 8 bases between.

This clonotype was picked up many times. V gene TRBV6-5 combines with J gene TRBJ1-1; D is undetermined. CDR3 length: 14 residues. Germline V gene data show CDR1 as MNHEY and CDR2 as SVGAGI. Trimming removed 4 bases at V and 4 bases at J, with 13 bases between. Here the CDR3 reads CASSSYRPLTEAFF. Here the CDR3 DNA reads TGTGCCAGCAGTTCCTACCGCCCCCTCACTGAAGCTTTCTTT.

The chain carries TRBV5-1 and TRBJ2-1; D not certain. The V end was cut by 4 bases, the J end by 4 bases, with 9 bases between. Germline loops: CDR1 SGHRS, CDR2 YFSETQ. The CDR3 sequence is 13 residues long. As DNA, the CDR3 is TGCGCCAGCAGCCGCCCGGCGTACAATGAGCAGTTCTTC. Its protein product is CASSRPAYNEQFF.

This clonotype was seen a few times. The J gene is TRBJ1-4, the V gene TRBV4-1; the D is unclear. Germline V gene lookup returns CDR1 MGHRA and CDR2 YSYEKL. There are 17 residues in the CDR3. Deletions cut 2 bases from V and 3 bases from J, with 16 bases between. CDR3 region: CASSQPPGRQANEKLFF. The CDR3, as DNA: TGCGCCAGCAGCCAACCCCCCGGGAGGCAAGCTAATGAAAAACTGTTTTTT.

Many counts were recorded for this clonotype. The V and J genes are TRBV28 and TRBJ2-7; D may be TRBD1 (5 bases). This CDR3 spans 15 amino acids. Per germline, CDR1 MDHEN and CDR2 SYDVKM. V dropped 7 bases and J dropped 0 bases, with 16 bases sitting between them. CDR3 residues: CASTLRPGSSYEQYF. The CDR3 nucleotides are TGTGCCAGCACCCTTCGTCCAGGGTCCTCCTACGAGCAGTACTTC.

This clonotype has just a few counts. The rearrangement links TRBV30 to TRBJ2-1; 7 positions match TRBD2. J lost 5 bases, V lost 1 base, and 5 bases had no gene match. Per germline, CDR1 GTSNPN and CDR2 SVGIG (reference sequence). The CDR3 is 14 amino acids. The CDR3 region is CAWSGGGPNNEQFF. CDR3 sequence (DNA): TGTGCCTGGAGTGGGGGAGGGCCGAACAATGAGCAGTTCTTC. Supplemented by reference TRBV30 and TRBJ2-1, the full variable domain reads SQTIHQWPATLVQPVGSPLSLECTVEGTSNPNLYWYRQAAGRGLQLLFYSVGIGQISSEVPQNLSASRPQDRQFILSSKKLLLSDSGFYLCAWSGGGPNNEQFFGPGTRLTVL.

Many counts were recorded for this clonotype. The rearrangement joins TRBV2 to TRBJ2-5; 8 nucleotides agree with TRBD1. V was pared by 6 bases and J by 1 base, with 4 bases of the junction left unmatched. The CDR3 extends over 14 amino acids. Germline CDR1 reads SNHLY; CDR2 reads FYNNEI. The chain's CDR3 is CASSLGQGQETQYF. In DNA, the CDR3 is TGTGCCAGCAGCCTCGGACAGGGCCAAGAGACCCAGTACTTC.

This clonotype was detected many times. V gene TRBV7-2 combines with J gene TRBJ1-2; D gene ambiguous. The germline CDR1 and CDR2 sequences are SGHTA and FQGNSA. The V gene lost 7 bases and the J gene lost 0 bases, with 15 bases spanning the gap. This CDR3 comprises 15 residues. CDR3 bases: TGTGCCAGCACAAAGGGCGGGGAAGCTAACTATGGCTACACCTTC. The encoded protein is CASTKGGEANYGYTF.

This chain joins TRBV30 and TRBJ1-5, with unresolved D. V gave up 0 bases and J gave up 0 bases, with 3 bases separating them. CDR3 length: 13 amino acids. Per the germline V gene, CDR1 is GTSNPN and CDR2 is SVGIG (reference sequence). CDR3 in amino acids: CAWSVRSNQPQHF. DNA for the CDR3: TGTGCCTGGAGTGTCCGTAGCAATCAGCCCCAGCATTTT.

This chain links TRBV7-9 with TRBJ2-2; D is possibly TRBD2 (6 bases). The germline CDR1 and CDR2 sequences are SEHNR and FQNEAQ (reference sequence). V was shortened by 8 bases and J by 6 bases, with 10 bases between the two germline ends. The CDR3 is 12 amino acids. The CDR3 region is CASGRRAGELFF. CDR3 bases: TGTGCCAGCGGGCGGAGGGCCGGGGAGCTGTTTTTT.

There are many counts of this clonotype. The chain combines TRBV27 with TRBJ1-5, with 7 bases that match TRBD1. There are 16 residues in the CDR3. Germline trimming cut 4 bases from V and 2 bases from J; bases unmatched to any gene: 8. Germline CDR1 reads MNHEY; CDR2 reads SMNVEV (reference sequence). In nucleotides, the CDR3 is TGTGCCAGCAGTTCGAGAGACAGGGTGGGCAATCAGCCCCAGCATTTT. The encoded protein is CASSSRDRVGNQPQHF.

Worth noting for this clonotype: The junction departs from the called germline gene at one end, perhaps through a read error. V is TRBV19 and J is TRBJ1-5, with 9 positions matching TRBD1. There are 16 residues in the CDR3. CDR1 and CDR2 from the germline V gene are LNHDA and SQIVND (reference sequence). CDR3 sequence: CASSSPGTGPNQPQHF. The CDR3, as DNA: TGTGCCAGTAGTTCTCCCGGGACAGGGCCCAATCAGCCCCAGCACTTT.

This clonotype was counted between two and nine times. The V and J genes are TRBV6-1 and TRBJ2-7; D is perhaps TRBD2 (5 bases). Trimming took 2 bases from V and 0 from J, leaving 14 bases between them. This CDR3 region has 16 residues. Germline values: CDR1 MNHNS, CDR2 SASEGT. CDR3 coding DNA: TGTGCCAGCAGTGAACTCCGTCTTGGGAGCTCCTACGAGCAGTACTTC. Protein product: CASSELRLGSSYEQYF.

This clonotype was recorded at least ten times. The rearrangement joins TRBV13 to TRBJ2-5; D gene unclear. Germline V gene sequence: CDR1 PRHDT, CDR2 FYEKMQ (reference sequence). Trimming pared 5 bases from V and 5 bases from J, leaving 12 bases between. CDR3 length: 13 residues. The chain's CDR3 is CASSPIIGETQYF. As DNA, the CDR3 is TGTGCCAGCAGCCCCATCATCGGGGAGACCCAGTACTTC.

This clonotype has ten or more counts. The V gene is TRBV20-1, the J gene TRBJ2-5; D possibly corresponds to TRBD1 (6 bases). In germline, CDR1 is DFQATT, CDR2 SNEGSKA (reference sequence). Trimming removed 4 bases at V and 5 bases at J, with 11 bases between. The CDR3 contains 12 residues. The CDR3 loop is CSAKDRSETQYF. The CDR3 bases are TGCAGTGCTAAAGACAGGTCGGAGACCCAGTACTTC.

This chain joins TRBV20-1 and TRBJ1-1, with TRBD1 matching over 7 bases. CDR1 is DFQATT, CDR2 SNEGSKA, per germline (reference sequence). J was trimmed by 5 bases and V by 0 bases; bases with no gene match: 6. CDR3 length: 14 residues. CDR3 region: CSARDTGARTEAFF. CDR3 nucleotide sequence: TGCAGTGCTAGAGATACAGGGGCGAGGACTGAAGCTTTCTTT.

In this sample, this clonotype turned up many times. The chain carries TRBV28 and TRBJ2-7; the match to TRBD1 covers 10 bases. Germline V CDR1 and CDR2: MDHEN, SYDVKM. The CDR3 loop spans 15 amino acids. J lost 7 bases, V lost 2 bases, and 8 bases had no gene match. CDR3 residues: CASSLPGQGSGEQYF. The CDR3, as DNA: TGTGCCAGCAGTTTACCGGGACAGGGGTCGGGGGAGCAGTACTTC.

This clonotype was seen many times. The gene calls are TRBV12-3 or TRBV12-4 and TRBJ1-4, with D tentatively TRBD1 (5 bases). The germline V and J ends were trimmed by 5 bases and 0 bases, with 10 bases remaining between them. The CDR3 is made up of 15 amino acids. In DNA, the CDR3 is TGTGCCAGCAGTAGGAGGGACCCAACTAATGAAAAACTGTTTTTT. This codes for CASSRRDPTNEKLFF.

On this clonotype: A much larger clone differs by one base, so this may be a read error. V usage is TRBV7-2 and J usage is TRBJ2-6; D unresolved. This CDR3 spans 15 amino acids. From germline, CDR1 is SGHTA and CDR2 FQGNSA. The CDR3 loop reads CACSLIGSGANVLTF. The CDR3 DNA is TGTGCCTGCAGCTTAATAGGGTCTGGGGCCAACGTCCTGACTTTC. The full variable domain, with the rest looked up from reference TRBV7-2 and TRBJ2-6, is GAGVSQSPSNKVTEKGKDVELRCDPISGHTALYWYRQSLGQGLEFLIYFQGNSAPDKSGLPSDRFSAERTGGSVSTLTIQRTQQEDSAVYLCACSLIGSGANVLTFGAGSRLTVL.

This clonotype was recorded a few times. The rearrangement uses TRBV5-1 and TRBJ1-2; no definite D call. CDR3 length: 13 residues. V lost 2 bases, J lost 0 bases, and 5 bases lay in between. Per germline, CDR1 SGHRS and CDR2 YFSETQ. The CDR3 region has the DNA TGCGCCAGCAGCTTCGACACTAACTATGGCTACACCTTC. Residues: CASSFDTNYGYTF. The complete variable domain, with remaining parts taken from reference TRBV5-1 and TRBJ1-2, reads KAGVTQTPRYLIKTRGQQVTLSCSPISGHRSVSWYQQTPGQGLQFLFEYFSETQRNKGNFPGRFSGRQFSNSRSEMNVSTLELGDSALYLCASSFDTNYGYTFGSGTRLTVV.

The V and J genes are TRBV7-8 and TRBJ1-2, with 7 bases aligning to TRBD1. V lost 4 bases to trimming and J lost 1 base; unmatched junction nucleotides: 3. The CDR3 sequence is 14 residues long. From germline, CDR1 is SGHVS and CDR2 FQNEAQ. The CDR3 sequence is CASSSRDSNYGYTF. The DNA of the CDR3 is TGTGCCAGCAGCTCCCGGGACAGTAACTATGGCTACACCTTC. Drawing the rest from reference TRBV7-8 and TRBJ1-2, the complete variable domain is GAGVSQSPRYKVAKRGQDVALRCDPISGHVSLFWYQQALGQGPEFLTYFQNEAQLDKSGLPSDRFFAERPEGSVSTLKIQRTQQEDSAVYLCASSSRDSNYGYTFGSGTRLTVV.

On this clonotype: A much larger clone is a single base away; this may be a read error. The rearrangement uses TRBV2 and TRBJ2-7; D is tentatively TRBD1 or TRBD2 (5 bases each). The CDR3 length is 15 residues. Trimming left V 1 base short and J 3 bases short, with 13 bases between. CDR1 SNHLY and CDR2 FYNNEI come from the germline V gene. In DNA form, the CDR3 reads TGTGCCAGCAGTGAAGAGTCGGGGACCGGCTACGAGCAGTACTTC. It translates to CASSEESGTGYEQYF.

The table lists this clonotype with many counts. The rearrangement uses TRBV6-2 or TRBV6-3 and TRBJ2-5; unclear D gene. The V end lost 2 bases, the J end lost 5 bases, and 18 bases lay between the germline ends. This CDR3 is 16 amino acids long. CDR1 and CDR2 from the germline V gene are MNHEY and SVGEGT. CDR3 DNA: TGTGCCAGCAGTTACGTCAGGAGATTTGTAGAGGAGACCCAGTACTTC. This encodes CASSYVRRFVEETQYF.